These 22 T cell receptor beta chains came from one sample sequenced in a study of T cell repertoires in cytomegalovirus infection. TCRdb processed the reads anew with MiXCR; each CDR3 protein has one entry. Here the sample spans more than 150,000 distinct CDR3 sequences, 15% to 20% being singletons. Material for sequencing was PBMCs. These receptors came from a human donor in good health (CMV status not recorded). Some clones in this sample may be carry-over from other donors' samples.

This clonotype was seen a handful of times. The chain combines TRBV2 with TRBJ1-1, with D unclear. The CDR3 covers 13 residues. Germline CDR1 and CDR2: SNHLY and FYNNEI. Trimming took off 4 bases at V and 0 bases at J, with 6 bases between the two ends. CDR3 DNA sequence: TGTGCCAGCAGTGCACAGATGAACACTGAAGCTTTCTTT. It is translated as CASSAQMNTEAFF. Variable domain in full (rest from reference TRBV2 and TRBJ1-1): EPEVTQTPSHQVTQMGQEVILRCVPISNHLYFYWYRQILGQKVEFLVSFYNNEISEKSEIFDDQFSVERPDGSNFTLKIRSTKLEDSAMYFCASSAQMNTEAFFGQGTRLTVV.

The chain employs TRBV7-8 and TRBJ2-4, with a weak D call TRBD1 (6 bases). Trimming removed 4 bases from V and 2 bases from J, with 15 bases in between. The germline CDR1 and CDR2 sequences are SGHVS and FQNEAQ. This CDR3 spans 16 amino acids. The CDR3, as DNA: TGTGCCAGCAGCTCTGGGACACTGTTAACCAAAAACATTCAGTACTTC. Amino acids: CASSSGTLLTKNIQYF.

The CDR3 spells CASSGSAGGRGKAFF. Written as DNA, the CDR3 is TGTGCCAGCAGTGGTTCGGCAGGGGGCCGGGGAAAAGCTTTCTTT. The chain couples TRBV12-3 or TRBV12-4 to TRBJ1-1; TRBD1 matches 8 bases. The junction had 14 bases not matched to a gene; V was cut back by 5 bases and J by 9 bases. The CDR3 is 15 residues long.

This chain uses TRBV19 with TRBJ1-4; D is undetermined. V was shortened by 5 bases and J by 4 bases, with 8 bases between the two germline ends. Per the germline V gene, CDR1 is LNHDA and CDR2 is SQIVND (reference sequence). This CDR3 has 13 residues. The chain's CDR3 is CASSAVVNEKLFF. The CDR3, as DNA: TGTGCCAGTAGTGCGGTTGTTAATGAAAAACTGTTTTTT.

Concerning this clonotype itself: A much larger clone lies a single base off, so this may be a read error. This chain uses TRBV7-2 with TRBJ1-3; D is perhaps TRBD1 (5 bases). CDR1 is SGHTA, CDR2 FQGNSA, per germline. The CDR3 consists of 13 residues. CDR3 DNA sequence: TGTCCCACCGGAGGGGTAACTGGAAACACCATATATTTT. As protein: CPTGGVTGNTIYF.

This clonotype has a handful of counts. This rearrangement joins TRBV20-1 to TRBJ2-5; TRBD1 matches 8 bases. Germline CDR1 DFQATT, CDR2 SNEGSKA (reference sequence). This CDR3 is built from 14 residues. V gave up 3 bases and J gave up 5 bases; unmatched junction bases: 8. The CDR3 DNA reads TGCAGTGCTAGTCCGGGACAGGCTCTCGAGACCCAGTACTTC. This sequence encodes CSASPGQALETQYF.

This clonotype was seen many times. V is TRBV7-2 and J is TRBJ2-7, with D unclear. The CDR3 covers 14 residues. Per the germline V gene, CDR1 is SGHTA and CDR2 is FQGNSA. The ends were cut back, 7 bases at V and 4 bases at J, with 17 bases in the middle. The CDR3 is CASTLEQPPYEQYF. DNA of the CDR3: TGTGCCAGCACCCTTGAACAACCGCCTTACGAGCAGTACTTC.

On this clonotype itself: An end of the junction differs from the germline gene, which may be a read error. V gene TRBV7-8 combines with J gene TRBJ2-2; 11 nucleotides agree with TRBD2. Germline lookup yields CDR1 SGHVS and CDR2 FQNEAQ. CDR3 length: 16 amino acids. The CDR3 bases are TGTGCCAGCAGCTATAGCGGGGGGGTGACCACCGAGGAGCTGTTTTTT. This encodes CASSYSGGVTTEELFF.

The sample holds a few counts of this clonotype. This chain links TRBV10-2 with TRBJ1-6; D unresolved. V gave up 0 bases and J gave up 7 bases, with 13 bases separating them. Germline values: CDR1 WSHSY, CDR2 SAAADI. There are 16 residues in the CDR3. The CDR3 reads CASSESRASGNSPLHF. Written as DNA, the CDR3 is TGCGCCAGCAGTGAGTCACGGGCGTCCGGGAATTCACCCCTCCACTTT.

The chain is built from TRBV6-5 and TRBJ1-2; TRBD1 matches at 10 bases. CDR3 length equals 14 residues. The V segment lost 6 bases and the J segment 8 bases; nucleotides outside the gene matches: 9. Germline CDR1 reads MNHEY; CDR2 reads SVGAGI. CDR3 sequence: CASRGTGAFWGYTF. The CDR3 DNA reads TGTGCCAGCAGGGGGACAGGGGCCTTTTGGGGCTACACCTTC.

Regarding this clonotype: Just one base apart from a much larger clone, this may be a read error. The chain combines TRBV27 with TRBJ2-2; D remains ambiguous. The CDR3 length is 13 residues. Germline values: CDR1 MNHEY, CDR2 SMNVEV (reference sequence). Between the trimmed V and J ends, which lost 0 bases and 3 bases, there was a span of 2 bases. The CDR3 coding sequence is TGTGCCAGCAGTTTATCCCACACCGGGGAGCTGTTTTTT. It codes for CASSLSHTGELFF.

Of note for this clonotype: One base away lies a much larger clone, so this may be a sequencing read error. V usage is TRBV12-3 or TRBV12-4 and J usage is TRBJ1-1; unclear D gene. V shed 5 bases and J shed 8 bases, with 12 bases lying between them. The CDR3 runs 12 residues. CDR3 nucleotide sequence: TGTGCCAGCAGTCCAGGTGCGGGGGAAGCTTTCTTT. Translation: CASSPGAGEAFF.

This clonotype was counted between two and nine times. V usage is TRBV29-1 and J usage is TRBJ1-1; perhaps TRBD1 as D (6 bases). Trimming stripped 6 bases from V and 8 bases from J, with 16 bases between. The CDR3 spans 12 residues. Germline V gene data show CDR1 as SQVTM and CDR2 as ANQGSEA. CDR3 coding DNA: TGCAGCGTCTTATTAGCGGACAGAGAAGCTTTCTTT. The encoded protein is CSVLLADREAFF.

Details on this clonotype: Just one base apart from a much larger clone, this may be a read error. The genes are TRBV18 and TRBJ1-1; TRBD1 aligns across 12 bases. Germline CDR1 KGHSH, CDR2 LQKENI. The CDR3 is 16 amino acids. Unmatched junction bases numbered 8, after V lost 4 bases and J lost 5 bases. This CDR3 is CASSRWDRGPRTEAFF. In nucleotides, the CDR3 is TGTGCCAGCTCACGATGGGACAGGGGGCCTCGTACTGAAGCTTTCTTT.

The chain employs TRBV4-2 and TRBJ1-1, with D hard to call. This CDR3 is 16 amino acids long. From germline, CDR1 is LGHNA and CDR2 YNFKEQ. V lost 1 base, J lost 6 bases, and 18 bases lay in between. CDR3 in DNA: TGTGCCAGCAGCCAAGCCGTTTCTGTTCCCAACGCTGAAGCTTTCTTT. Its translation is CASSQAVSVPNAEAFF.

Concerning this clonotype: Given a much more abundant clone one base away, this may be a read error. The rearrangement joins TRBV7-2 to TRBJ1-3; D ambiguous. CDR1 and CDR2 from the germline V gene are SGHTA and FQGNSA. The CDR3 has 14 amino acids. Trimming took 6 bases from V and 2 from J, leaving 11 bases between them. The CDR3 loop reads CASSFTDAGNTIYF. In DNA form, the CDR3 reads TGTGCCAGCAGTTTTACAGATGCTGGAAACACCATATATTTT.

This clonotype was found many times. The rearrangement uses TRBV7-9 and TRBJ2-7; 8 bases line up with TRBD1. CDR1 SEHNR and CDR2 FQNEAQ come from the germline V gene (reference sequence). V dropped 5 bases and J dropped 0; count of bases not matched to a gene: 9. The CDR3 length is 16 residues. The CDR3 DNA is TGTGCCAGCAGCACTCCGGGACAGGCCTTCTCCTACGAGCAGTACTTC. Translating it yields CASSTPGQAFSYEQYF.

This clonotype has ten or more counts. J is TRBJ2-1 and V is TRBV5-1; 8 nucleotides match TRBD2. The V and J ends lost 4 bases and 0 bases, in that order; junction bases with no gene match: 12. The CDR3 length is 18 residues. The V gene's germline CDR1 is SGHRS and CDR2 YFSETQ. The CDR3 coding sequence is TGCGCCAGCAGCAGGGATCCGAGCGGGGGAAGCTCCTACAATGAGCAGTTCTTC. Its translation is CASSRDPSGGSSYNEQFF.

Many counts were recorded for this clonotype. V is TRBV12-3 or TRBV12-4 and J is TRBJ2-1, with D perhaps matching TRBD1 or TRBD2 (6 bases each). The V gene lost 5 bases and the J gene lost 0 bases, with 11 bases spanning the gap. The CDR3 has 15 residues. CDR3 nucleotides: TGTGCCAGCAGTCCCGGAGGGGGCTCCTACAATGAGCAGTTCTTC. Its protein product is CASSPGGGSYNEQFF.

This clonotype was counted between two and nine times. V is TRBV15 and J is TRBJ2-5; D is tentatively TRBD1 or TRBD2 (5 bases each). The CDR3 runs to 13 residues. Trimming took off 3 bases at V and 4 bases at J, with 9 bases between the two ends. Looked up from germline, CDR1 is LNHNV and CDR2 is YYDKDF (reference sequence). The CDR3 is CATSSTGLETQYF. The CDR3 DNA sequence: TGTGCCACCAGCAGCACGGGGCTAGAGACCCAGTACTTC. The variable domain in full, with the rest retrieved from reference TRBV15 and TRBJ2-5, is DAMVIQNPRYQVTQFGKPVTLSCSQTLNHNVMYWYQQKSSQAPKLLFHYYDKDFNNEADTPDNFQSRRPNTSFCFLDIRSPGLGDTAMYLCATSSTGLETQYFGPGTRLLVL.

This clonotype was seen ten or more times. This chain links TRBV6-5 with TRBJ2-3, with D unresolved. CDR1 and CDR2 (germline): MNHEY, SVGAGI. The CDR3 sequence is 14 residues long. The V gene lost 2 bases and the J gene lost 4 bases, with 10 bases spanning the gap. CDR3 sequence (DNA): TGTGCCAGCAGTTACAGTACGGTTCCAGATACGCAGTATTTT. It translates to CASSYSTVPDTQYF.

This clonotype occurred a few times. This CDR3 is CASSFVIGAKHTEAFF. The CDR3 DNA follows: TGTGCCAGCAGCTTTGTCATAGGGGCCAAACACACTGAAGCTTTCTTT. The chain joins TRBV11-2 to TRBJ1-1; the D gene is possibly TRBD1 (5 bases). Germline CDR1 reads SGHAT; CDR2 reads FQNNGV. CDR3 length equals 16 residues. The V end was cut by 3 bases, the J end by 3 bases, with 17 bases between.